These T cell receptor beta chains were read from a single sample in a study of cytomegalovirus exposure and HLA in healthy donors. Assay: immunoSEQ multiplex PCR; the TCRdb copy retains only in-frame clones and omits some. The sample holds about 110,000 clones; less than 85% are singletons and the top ten take 13%. The sequencing input was PBMCs. Receptor source: a man aged 25-45 years in good health and CMV-seropositive. Each CDR3 is given with its conserved first and last residue. The D gene is left open where the match is weak. A row's size may be missing; if present it is once, few, many or a size class.

v_call	clone_size	j_call	d_call	cdr3_nt	cdr3_aa
TRBV11-2	once	TRBJ1-2	TRBD1	TGTGCCAGCACCACATCGGGACAGGGAATCTATGGCTACACCTTC	CASTTSGQGIYGYTF
TRBV15	NA	TRBJ2-1	NA	TGTGCCACCAGCACGCACAGGGAAGGTGGCAATGAGCAGTTCTTC	CATSTHREGGNEQFF
TRBV6-1	few	TRBJ1-3	TRBD1	TGTGCCAGCAGTGATGAGGGGGCGTCTGGAAACACCATATATTTT	CASSDEGASGNTIYF
TRBV28	NA	TRBJ2-7	NA	TGTGCCAGCAGTTTAAGCAACCCTTCCTACGAGCAGTACTTC	CASSLSNPSYEQYF
TRBV14	NA	TRBJ1-3	TRBD1	TGTGCCAGCCAGAGGGACAGTGGCTCTGGAAACACCATATATTTT	CASQRDSGSGNTIYF
TRBV7-9	once	TRBJ1-5	NA	TGTGCCAGCAGCTCCACGGACAGTACTGACCAGCCCCAGCATTTT	CASSSTDSTDQPQHF
TRBV6-5	NA	TRBJ1-1	NA	TGTGCCAGCAGTTACTCGGACAGGAACACTGAAGCTTTCTTT	CASSYSDRNTEAFF
TRBV6-6	NA	TRBJ2-7	NA	TGTGCCAGCAGTTACTCGGCCAGGGACTACGAGCAGTACTTC	CASSYSARDYEQYF
TRBV28	NA	TRBJ1-2	NA	TGTGCCAGCAGTTTGGAGCAGCCTAGGTATGGCTACACCTTC	CASSLEQPRYGYTF
TRBV7-6	NA	TRBJ2-6	TRBD1	TGTGCCAGCAGCCTGGGGACAGCTGGGGCCAACGTCCTGACTTTC	CASSLGTAGANVLTF